This T cell receptor (beta chain) was observed in a study of regulatory T cells in long-lasting Graves disease. Study results and limitations: Few sampled subjects may have lowered accuracy. Persistent disease samples used TRBV28, TRBJ1-2 and TRBJ2-5 preferentially. Between persistent patients, about 2,700 public clonotypes were shared, exceeding the roughly 1,000 shared between new patients.

Comment on this clonotype: Antigen unknown.

Combining iRepertoire HTBI primers with Arm-PCR of CDR3 regions, the authors built TCR beta libraries. TCRdb reprocessed the multiplex PCR reads with MiXCR, giving one entry per CDR3 protein. Of about 370,000 distinct CDR3 sequences listed, around 16% are singletons. Regarding time point: newly diagnosed GD, antithyroid drugs for less than 3 months. Construction of the TCR library relied on RNA isolated from PBMCs. Graves' disease diagnoses followed American Thyroid Association guidelines. The V gene lost 3 bases and the J gene lost 10 bases, with 23 bases spanning the gap. Germline lookup yields CDR1 LNHDA and CDR2 SQIVND (reference sequence). The CDR3 runs to 16 residues.

The rearrangement joins TRBV19 to TRBJ2-3, with D tentatively TRBD2 (7 bases). The sequence was collected from a female donor with Graves disease. Source: peripheral blood mononuclear cells (PBMCs), taken at new diagnosis, from a patient treated with antithyroid drugs. CDR3 protein: CASSIGSWGASGAQYF. The CDR3 region has the DNA TGTGCCAGTAGTATCGGTTCATGGGGGGCTAGCGGAGCGCAGTATTTT.